This T cell receptor (beta chain) emerged from a study of T cell responses to AZD1222 COVID-19 vaccine. Whole-study findings and limits: The donors showed a predominance of white British ancestry and of females, with possible underestimation of clonal diversity. In all cases, repertoires were sampled only after the peak T cell response. Increases in Spike-specific TCR breadth and depth were seen after two AZD1222 doses. Of the AZD1222 recipients, only five to seven were seropositive at baseline.

As to this clone: Its antigen is as yet unknown.

This CDR3 is 14 amino acids long. Trimming took off 2 bases at V and 1 base at J, with 8 bases between the two ends. Germline CDR1 LGHDT, CDR2 YNNKEL (reference sequence). Libraries were prepared by immunoSEQ multiplex PCR; TCRdb keeps only in-frame clonotypes and omits some of them. The top ten hold around 5% of the sample, which has some 150,000 clones, roughly 90% seen once. Sequencing was performed on peripheral blood, taken on day 0 of AZD1222 vaccination. The chain has TRBV3-1 (or the pseudogene TRBV3-2) and TRBJ1-1; no definite D call. This TCR derives from an adult in good health. The CDR3 DNA is TGTGCCAGCAGCCAATACGATAGGAACACTGAAGCTTTCTTT. This encodes CASSQYDRNTEAFF.